This entry is about one TCR beta chain. CDR3 length: 15 amino acids. The V end lost 4 bases, the J end lost 1 base, and 14 bases lay between the germline ends. The germline V gene has CDR1 MGHDK and CDR2 SYGVNS. The entry originates in a study of T cells in Graves' hyperthyroidism and ophthalmopathy. Authors of the study amplified TCR beta CDR3 regions from RNA transcripts. HTBI primers drove first-round RT-PCR of the TCR CDR3. TCRdb fed the multiplex PCR reads into MiXCR, producing one record per CDR3 protein. Here the sample spans some 800,000 distinct CDR3 sequences, roughly 37% being singletons. Specimen: blood. This sequence originates from a man between 18 and 35 years old with Graves' hyperthyroidism. V is TRBV25-1 and J is TRBJ2-7, with D perhaps matching TRBD2 (5 bases). The CDR3 sequence: CASSGWNGDSYEQYF. In DNA form, the CDR3 reads TGTGCCAGCAGTGGATGGAACGGGGATTCCTACGAGCAGTACTTC.